This T cell receptor (beta chain) is drawn from a study of T cell clones after liver transplantation. Looking at the study overall: Liver transplant recipients had immunosuppression withdrawal attempted within 2 years. Study-wide findings and caveats: Graft donor-reactive T cells possibly entered the graft instead of undergoing deletion. Low donor cell numbers restricted donor-reactive repertoire measurement in a couple of subjects.

Germline lookup yields CDR1 MGHDK and CDR2 SYGVNS. V lost 3 bases and J 11 bases, leaving 13 bases between the germline ends. The CDR3 contains 12 residues. This clone showed up just a few times. Its antigen is as yet unknown. Thawed unstimulated PBMCs were FACS-sorted by CD3, CD4 and CD8 into two populations. The repertoire was sequenced with immunoSEQ multiplex PCR; TCRdb's copy has only in-frame clones and lacks some. This sample carries 50,000 or so clones, 80% to 90% of them seen once, and the ten largest clones take over 13%. This chain joins TRBV25-1 and TRBJ1-1; tentatively, D is TRBD1 (5 bases). This sequence was found in a human patient who received a liver transplant. A share of the T cells may be of graft donor origin. The sample was CD8+ T cells from blood, taken 12 months after liver transplant. The CDR3 nucleotides are TGTGCCAGCAGTGAGGGGGGTTCTGTTGCTTTCTTT. Its translation is CASSEGGSVAFF.